This T cell receptor (beta chain) derives from a study of blood T cells in healthy people across ages (dated by TCRdb to 2013 to 2016). Some background on the complete study: In model experiments, roughly one uniquely barcoded TCR beta cDNA molecule per two T cells was captured by template switching. Age-related changes in TCR beta repertoire diversity were measured in the study by deep sequencing normalized with unique cDNA molecular identifiers. The donors were split into four age groups: young (average around 15 years), middle-aged (about 40), aged (about 62) and long-lived (under 85). To avoid experimental bias, donors of different ages were distributed randomly across sequencing lanes. Using the same blood draw, the study looked at two additional independent replicas of 1 million unique cDNA reads for two donors, one aged 18 to 30 and the other aged 80 or older. What the work shows at the level of the full study, not this receptor alone: The percentage of naive T cells measured by flow cytometry correlated strongly with observed TCR beta diversity. As age increased, observed TCR beta diversity per million T cells dropped in a roughly linear way, and a significant reduction was already evident by age 40. Because profiling used bulk unsorted PBMCs, naive and antigen-experienced compartments could not be compared conclusively. Estimates of total diversity from one million sequenced T cells were regarded as lower bounds and underestimates. Because the CMV infection status of the donors was unknown, age-related changes in expanded clonotypes may potentially have been confounded. Compared with the aged group, the long-lived group had more naive CD4+ T cells, fewer expanded clones and increased TCR diversity, a pattern suggesting age selection.

The roughly 39 donors, aged about 6 to 95 years, were systemically healthy Caucasian individuals from Russia. Each donor gave 8 to 10 milliliters of peripheral blood, collected into EDTA-treated Vacutainer tubes. Ficoll-Paque density-gradient centrifugation was used to isolate PBMCs, with at least 6.5 million per sample. Total RNA was extracted from PBMCs with Trizol reagent, with at least 6 micrograms obtained per sample. For every donor, flow cytometry on a PBMC aliquot measured the percentage of naive CD45RAhigh/CD27high T cells. Note on this clonotype: This receptor's antigen is unknown. It may be a read error: a sequence one base away is much more abundant.

The library was prepared using 5' RACE. Sequencing used an Illumina HiSeq 2500. A second PCR of roughly 6 to 11 cycles was run with a J-beta primer mix and a sample-barcoded 5' primer. A unique molecular identifier was introduced onto each TCR beta cDNA molecule by a template-switch 5' adaptor carrying 12 random nucleotides. At least 2.5 million CDR3-containing paired-end reads were obtained from each sample. First-strand cDNA was synthesized from all RNA with the Mint cDNA synthesis kit, primed by a TRBC-specific oligonucleotide. Following uracil-DNA glycosylase treatment, a first 18-cycle PCR with universal primers M1SS and BC2_uni_R was performed on all cDNA. In the authors' own workflow: Each sample was normalized by randomly selecting 1 million high-quality reads, each carrying a distinct molecular identifier. Instead of being binned into consensus sequences, reads with shared molecular identifiers were discarded. MiTCR, set to a Q25 quality threshold and the strictest error-elimination algorithm, was used for CDR3 identification, clonotype clustering and error correction. A nonparametric unseen species model using Euler transformation provided a lower-bound estimate of total TCR beta diversity. TCRdb passed the public sequencing reads through fastp at Q25 and MiXCR, retaining productive beta sequences. Entries are consolidated by CDR3 protein sequence, retaining the most common genes and DNA. It is TCRdb's table, rather than the study itself, that gives the V and J calls and clone size. In all, the sample holds around 870,000 distinct CDR3 sequences, and 25% to 30% of those were seen once. In total, the top ten clones hold approximately 15% of the sample.

Sequences were obtained from blood. This sequence originates from a woman of 80 years or more in good health.

The CDR3 protein sequence reads: CASSPALARPDTQYF. The nucleotides read TGTGCCAGCAGCCCCGCTCTAGCGCGTCCAGATACGCAGTATTTT. The sequence links TRBV11-2 to TRBJ2-3; the D gene is possibly TRBD2, with 6 bases matching. The junction carries 16 bases between V and J, which are trimmed by 5 bases and 4 bases respectively. Taken from cysteine to phenylalanine, the CDR3 has 15 residues. The sequence is cut down to CDR3 DNA, 45 bases in frame from base 1. CDR1 and CDR2 are drawn from the germline V gene: SGHAT, FQNNGV.